The entry below gives a single TCR beta chain sequence along with its context. Its antigen is as yet unknown. Time point here: persistent/refractory GD, antithyroid drugs over 5 years with positive TRAb. The TCR library was made from RNA extracted from PBMCs. The data originate from a study of regulatory T cells in long-lasting Graves disease. General observations from the study: Compared with new cases, persistent Graves' patients showed reduced TCR diversity. More public clonotypes were shared by persistent patients (around 3,000) than by new patients (approximately 990). Favored gene segments in persistent disease were TRBV28, TRBJ1-2 and TRBJ2-5.

Relying on iRepertoire HTBI primers and Arm-PCR of CDR3 regions, the team built TCR beta libraries. Original handling: In the combined samples, 62 TRBV and approximately 15 TRBJ segments were identified. From the multiplex PCR reads, TCRdb called clonotypes with MiXCR, one entry per CDR3 protein. The V and J calls follow TCRdb's processing rather than the paper's. Here the sample spans fewer than 550,000 distinct CDR3 sequences, about 22% being singletons. The germline V gene encodes CDR1 SGHRS and CDR2 YFSETQ. V was clipped by 4 bases and J by 7 bases, with 14 bases between them. The CDR3 is 13 residues long.

This specimen consisted of peripheral blood mononuclear cells (PBMCs), obtained when the disease was refractory, from a patient treated with antithyroid drugs. J is TRBJ1-1 and V is TRBV5-1; a possible D gene is TRBD1 (6 bases). The clonotype originates from a female donor with Graves disease. CDR3 sequence (DNA): TGCGCCAGCAGCCTCTCTAGGACAGATGAAGCTTTCTTT. Protein product: CASSLSRTDEAFF.